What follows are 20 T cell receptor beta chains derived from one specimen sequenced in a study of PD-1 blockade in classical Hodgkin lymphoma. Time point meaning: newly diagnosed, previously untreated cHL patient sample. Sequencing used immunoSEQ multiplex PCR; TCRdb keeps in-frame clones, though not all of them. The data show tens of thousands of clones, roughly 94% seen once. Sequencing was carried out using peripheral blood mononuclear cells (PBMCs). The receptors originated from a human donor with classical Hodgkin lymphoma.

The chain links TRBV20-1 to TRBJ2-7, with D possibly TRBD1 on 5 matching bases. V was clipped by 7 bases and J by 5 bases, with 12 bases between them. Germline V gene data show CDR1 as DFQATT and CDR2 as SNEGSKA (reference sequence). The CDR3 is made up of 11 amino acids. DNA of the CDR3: TGCAGTGTAAGGGGATCGGACGAGCAGTACTTC. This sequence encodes CSVRGSDEQYF.

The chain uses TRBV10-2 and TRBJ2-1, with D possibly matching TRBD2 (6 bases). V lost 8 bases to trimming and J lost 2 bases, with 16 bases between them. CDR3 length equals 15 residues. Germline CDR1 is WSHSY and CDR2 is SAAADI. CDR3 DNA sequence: TGCGCCAGCCTACAAGGGGAGGCCCCCTACAATGAGCAGTTCTTC. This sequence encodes CASLQGEAPYNEQFF.

CDR3 in amino acids: CASSQDLASTGGEQYF. The CDR3 DNA is TGCGCCAGCAGCCAAGATCTGGCCTCAACGGGAGGTGAGCAGTACTTC. The chain carries TRBV4-3 and TRBJ2-7; 7 nucleotides line up with TRBD2. The germline gives CDR1 LGHNA, CDR2 YSLEER. The CDR3 extends over 16 amino acids. After removal of 0 bases from V and 7 bases from J, the junction contained 12 bases not matched to a gene.

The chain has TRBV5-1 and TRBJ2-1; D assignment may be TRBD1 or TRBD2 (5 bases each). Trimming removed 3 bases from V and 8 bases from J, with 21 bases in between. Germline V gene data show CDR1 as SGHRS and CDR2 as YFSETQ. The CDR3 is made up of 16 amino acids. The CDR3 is CASSWGSLTSSHEQFF. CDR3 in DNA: TGCGCCAGCAGCTGGGGGTCGCTGACATCAAGTCATGAGCAGTTCTTC.

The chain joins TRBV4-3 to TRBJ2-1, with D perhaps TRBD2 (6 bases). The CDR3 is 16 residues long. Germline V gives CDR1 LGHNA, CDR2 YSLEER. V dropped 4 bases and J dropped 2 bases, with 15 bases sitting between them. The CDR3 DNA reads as TGCGCCAGCAGCCCCGGGGTCGAGCGGGCCTACAATGAGCAGTTCTTC. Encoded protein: CASSPGVERAYNEQFF.

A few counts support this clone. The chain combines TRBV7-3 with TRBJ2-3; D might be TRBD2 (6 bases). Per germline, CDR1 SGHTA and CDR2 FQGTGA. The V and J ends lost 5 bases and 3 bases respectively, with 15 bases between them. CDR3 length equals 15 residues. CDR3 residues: CASSARGWSTDTQYF. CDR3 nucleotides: TGTGCCAGCAGCGCACGGGGGTGGTCGACAGATACGCAGTATTTT.

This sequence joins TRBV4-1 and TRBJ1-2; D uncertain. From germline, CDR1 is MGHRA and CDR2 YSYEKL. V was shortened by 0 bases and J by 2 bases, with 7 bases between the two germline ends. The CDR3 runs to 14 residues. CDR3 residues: CASSQEGRNYGYTF. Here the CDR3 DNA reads TGCGCCAGCAGCCAAGAGGGCAGAAACTATGGCTACACCTTC.

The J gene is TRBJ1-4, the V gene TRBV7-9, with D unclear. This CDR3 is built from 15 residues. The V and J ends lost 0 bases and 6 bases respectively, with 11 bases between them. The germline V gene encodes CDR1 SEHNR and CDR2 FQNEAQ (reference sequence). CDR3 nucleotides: TGTGCCAGCAGCTTAGCAGGAAGGGAGGATGAAAAACTGTTTTTT. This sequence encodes CASSLAGREDEKLFF.

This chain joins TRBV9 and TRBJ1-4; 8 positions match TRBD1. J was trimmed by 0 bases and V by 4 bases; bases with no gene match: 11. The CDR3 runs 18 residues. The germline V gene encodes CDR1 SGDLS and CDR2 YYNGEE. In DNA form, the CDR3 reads TGTGCCAGCAGCACCCATTGGACAGGGCAGCCAACTAATGAAAAACTGTTTTTT. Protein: CASSTHWTGQPTNEKLFF. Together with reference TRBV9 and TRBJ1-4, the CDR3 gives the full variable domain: DSGVTQTPKHLITATGQRVTLRCSPRSGDLSVYWYQQSLDQGLQFLIQYYNGEERAKGNILERFSAQQFPDLHSELNLSSLELGDSALYFCASSTHWTGQPTNEKLFFGSGTQLSVL.

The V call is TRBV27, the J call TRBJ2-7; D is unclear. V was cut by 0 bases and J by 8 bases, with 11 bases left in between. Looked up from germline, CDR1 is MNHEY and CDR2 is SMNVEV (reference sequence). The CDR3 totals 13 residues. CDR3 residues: CASSLSSSTKQYF. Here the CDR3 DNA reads TGTGCCAGCAGTTTATCGTCGTCTACGAAGCAGTACTTC.

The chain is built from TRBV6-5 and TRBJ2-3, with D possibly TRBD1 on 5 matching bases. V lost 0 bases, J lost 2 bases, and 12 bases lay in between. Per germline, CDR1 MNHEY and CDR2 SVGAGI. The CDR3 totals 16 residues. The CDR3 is CASSYSTGHATDTQYF. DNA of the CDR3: TGTGCCAGCAGTTACTCAACAGGACATGCCACAGATACGCAGTATTTT.

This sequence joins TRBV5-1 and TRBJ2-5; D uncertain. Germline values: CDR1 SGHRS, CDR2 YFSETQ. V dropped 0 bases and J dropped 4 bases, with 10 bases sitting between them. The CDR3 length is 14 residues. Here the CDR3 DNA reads TGCGCCAGCAGCTTGGCCCTTGGTGTAGAGACCCAGTACTTC. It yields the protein CASSLALGVETQYF.

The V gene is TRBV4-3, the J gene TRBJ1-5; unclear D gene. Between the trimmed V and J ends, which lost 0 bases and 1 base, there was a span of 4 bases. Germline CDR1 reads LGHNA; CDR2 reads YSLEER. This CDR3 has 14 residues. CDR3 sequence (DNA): TGCGCCAGCAGCCAAGAGGCCAGCAATCAGCCCCAGCATTTT. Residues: CASSQEASNQPQHF.

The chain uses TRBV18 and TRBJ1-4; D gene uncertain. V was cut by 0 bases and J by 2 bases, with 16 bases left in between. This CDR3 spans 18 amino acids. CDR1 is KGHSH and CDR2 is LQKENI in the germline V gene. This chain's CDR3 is CASSPPRERSRTNEKLFF. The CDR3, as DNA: TGTGCCAGCTCACCACCGCGGGAAAGGAGCCGCACTAATGAAAAACTGTTTTTT.

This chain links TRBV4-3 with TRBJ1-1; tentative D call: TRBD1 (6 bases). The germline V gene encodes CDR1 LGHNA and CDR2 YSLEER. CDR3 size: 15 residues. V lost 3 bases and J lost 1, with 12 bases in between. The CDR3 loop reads CASSQRQAKNTEAFF. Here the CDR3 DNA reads TGCGCCAGCAGCCAGCGACAGGCGAAGAACACTGAAGCTTTCTTT.

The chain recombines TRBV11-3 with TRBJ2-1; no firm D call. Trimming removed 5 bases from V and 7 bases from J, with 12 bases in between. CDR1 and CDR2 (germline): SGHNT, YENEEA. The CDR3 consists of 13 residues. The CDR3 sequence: CASSPRSRNEQFF. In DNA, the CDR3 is TGTGCCAGCAGCCCCCGCAGTCGGAATGAGCAGTTCTTC.

In DNA, the CDR3 is TGTGCCAGCAGCGTAGGGGAGCTAAACGACGAGCAGTACTTC. As protein: CASSVGELNDEQYF. The chain employs TRBV9 and TRBJ2-7; weak D call: TRBD2 (5 bases). CDR1 is SGDLS, CDR2 YYNGEE, per germline. Trimming pared 0 bases from V and 5 bases from J, leaving 12 bases between. The CDR3 has 14 amino acids.

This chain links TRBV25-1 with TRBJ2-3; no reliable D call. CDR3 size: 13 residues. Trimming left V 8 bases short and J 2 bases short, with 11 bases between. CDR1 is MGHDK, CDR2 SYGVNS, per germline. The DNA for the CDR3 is TGTGCCAGCTCCCGTGGGTTCACAGATACGCAGTATTTT. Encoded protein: CASSRGFTDTQYF.

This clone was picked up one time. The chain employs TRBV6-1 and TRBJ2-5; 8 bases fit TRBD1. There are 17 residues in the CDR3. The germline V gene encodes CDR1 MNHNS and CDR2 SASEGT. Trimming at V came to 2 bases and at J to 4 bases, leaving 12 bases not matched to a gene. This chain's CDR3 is CASSELARQGAGETQYF. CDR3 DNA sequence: TGTGCCAGCAGTGAACTCGCGAGGCAGGGGGCTGGAGAGACCCAGTACTTC.

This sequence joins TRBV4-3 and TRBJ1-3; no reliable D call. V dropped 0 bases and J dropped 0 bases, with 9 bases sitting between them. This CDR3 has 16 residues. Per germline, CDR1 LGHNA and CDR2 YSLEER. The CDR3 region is CASSQDWEFSGNTIYF. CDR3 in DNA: TGCGCCAGCAGCCAAGATTGGGAGTTCTCTGGAAACACCATATATTTT.